The 27 T cell receptor beta chains below were found in one sample sequenced in a study of T cell responses to AZD1222 COVID-19 vaccine (dated by TCRdb to about 2021). Library method: the immunoSEQ multiplex PCR assay. TCRdb holds this immuneACCESS table with in-frame rearrangements only. Some clones are missing; in checked studies, unresolved V genes explain under half, and the rest has no known cause. The sample records approximately 180,000 clones, approximately 90% of which are singletons. The ten most abundant clones make up roughly 4% of the sample. The time point tag for this specimen amounts to: about 28 days (+/-7) after the second vaccine dose. The treatment or condition label for this specimen denotes: meningococcal conjugate vaccine given as trial control. The sample in question was peripheral blood, obtained 28 days after the second dose of the MenACWY control vaccine. The source of these receptors is an adult who received the MenACWY meningococcal vaccine as a control.

The genes are TRBV6-5 and TRBJ1-1; D is unclear. The CDR3 sequence is 12 residues long. Germline CDR1 and CDR2: MNHEY and SVGAGI. The germline V and J ends were trimmed by 7 bases and 10 bases, with 16 bases remaining between them. The CDR3 loop is CASTSFGQPAFF. Here the CDR3 DNA reads TGTGCCAGCACCTCTTTCGGGCAGCCAGCTTTCTTT.

This clone has more than one count but fewer than ten. This rearrangement joins TRBV30 to TRBJ1-2; D call uncertain. This CDR3 is built from 10 residues. V was cut by 3 bases and J by 6 bases, with 5 bases left in between. CDR1 and CDR2 from the germline V gene are GTSNPN and SVGIG (reference sequence). CDR3 loop: CAWRGNGYTF. CDR3 nucleotide sequence: TGTGCCTGGAGAGGCAATGGCTACACCTTC.

The chain recombines TRBV25-1 with TRBJ2-7; D might be TRBD2 (5 bases). V was pared by 2 bases and J by 6 bases, with 20 bases between. The CDR3 covers 16 residues. Germline CDR1 MGHDK, CDR2 SYGVNS. The CDR3, as DNA: TGTGCCAGCAGTGAAAGTGTGATCGGGCGCCGGGGCGAGCAGTACTTC. Translated, it gives CASSESVIGRRGEQYF.

V gene TRBV6-5 combines with J gene TRBJ1-1; tentative D call: TRBD1 (5 bases). Germline V gene lookup returns CDR1 MNHEY and CDR2 SVGAGI. The CDR3 consists of 14 residues. The ends were cut back, 2 bases at V and 0 bases at J, with 7 bases in the middle. DNA for the CDR3: TGTGCCAGCAGTTACGGGGGATTGAACACTGAAGCTTTCTTT. Amino acids: CASSYGGLNTEAFF.

The chain is built from TRBV19 and TRBJ2-5, with 7 nucleotides matching TRBD1. Germline lookup yields CDR1 LNHDA and CDR2 SQIVND (reference sequence). The CDR3 runs to 17 residues. Losses at the gene ends were 4 bases for V and 4 bases for J; bases not matched to a gene: 15. Here the CDR3 DNA reads TGTGCCAGTAGTACTCGACAGGGTGGGGTATTGGGAGAGACCCAGTACTTC. Translation gives CASSTRQGGVLGETQYF.

The V call is TRBV3-1 (or the pseudogene TRBV3-2), the J call TRBJ1-1, with D uncertain. Trimming shortened V by 0 bases and J by 3 bases, and 14 bases separated the two germline ends. Germline V CDR1 and CDR2: LGHDT, YNNKEL (reference sequence). This CDR3 region has 16 residues. Written as DNA, the CDR3 is TGTGCCAGCAGCCAAGATCCCCCCCGGATGGACACTGAAGCTTTCTTT. It codes for CASSQDPPRMDTEAFF.

V is TRBV6-5 and J is TRBJ1-4; weak D call: TRBD1 (5 bases). Trimming left V 4 bases short and J 8 bases short, with 14 bases between. Looked up from germline, CDR1 is MNHEY and CDR2 is SVGAGI. This CDR3 has 14 amino acids. As DNA, the CDR3 is TGTGCCAGCAGTTCACTTCAGGGCGGCGAAAAACTGTTTTTT. It specifies CASSSLQGGEKLFF.

This clone was found once. This sequence joins TRBV29-1 and TRBJ2-7; possible D gene TRBD1, 6 bases. Germline CDR1 and CDR2: SQVTM and ANQGSEA. This CDR3 has 11 amino acids. Trimming removed 7 bases at V and 3 bases at J, with 10 bases between. The CDR3: CSARRGYEQYF. DNA of the CDR3: TGCAGCGCCCGCAGGGGCTACGAGCAGTACTTC.

The J gene is TRBJ1-2, the V gene TRBV19, with D uncertain. The CDR3 sequence is 15 residues long. The germline V gene encodes CDR1 LNHDA and CDR2 SQIVND (reference sequence). V was shortened by 0 bases and J by 2 bases, with 10 bases between the two germline ends. CDR3 loop: CASSIDGSLNYGYTF. CDR3 nucleotide sequence: TGTGCCAGTAGTATAGACGGCAGCCTCAACTATGGCTACACCTTC.

This chain connects TRBV12-3 or TRBV12-4 to TRBJ2-5; D uncertain. The ends were cut back, 0 bases at V and 5 bases at J, with 7 bases in the middle. This CDR3 has 13 amino acids. CDR3: CASSLALRETQYF. In DNA, the CDR3 is TGTGCCAGCAGTTTAGCGCTAAGGGAGACCCAGTACTTC.

This chain connects TRBV30 to TRBJ2-1, with D unclear. Germline-derived CDR1 and CDR2 are GTSNPN and SVGIG (reference sequence). The CDR3 totals 12 residues. V was pared by 4 bases and J by 10 bases, with 14 bases between. The CDR3 bases are TGTGCCTGGACAGTGACCCTTCGGGAGCAGTTCTTC. This gives the protein CAWTVTLREQFF.

Remarks on this clone: In the same sample, other DNA sequences code for this CDR3. The V and J genes are TRBV7-2 and TRBJ2-5; 7 bases line up with TRBD2. The J segment lost 5 bases and the V segment lost 0 bases, leaving 0 bases of the junction unmatched. The CDR3 spans 13 residues. In germline, CDR1 is SGHTA, CDR2 FQGNSA. The CDR3 DNA reads as TGTGCCAGCAGCTTAGCGGGAGGGGAGACCCAGTACTTC. The encoded protein is CASSLAGGETQYF.

The chain links TRBV11-2 to TRBJ2-2; a possible D gene is TRBD2 (7 bases). The CDR3 consists of 15 residues. V lost 6 bases to trimming and J lost 7 bases, with 18 bases between them. Germline V lookup: CDR1 SGHAT, CDR2 FQNNGV. CDR3 protein: CASRRGTTLVGELFF. The DNA for the CDR3 is TGTGCCAGCAGGAGGGGGACTACGCTCGTCGGGGAGCTGTTTTTT.

V usage is TRBV11-3 and J usage is TRBJ2-7; D possibly corresponds to TRBD2 (7 bases). V lost 4 bases, J lost 0 bases, and 19 bases lay in between. The CDR3 contains 17 residues. CDR1 is SGHNT, CDR2 YENEEA, per germline. Here the CDR3 DNA reads TGTGCCAGCAGCTCACAAGGGGGAGGGACGAGCTCCTACGAGCAGTACTTC. Protein: CASSSQGGGTSSYEQYF.

The chain is built from TRBV15 and TRBJ2-3; TRBD1 or TRBD2 may be the D gene (5 bases each). CDR3 size: 14 residues. Deletions cut 0 bases from V and 10 bases from J, with 14 bases between. CDR1 is LNHNV and CDR2 is YYDKDF in the germline V gene (reference sequence). The CDR3 DNA follows: TGTGCCACCAGCAGAGATGAGAAGAGGGGTGCGCAGTATTTT. Residues: CATSRDEKRGAQYF.

This chain links TRBV30 with TRBJ2-2, with D possibly matching TRBD2 (6 bases). Germline V gene sequence: CDR1 GTSNPN, CDR2 SVGIG (reference sequence). This CDR3 contains 15 residues. The V gene lost 0 bases and the J gene lost 2 bases, with 10 bases spanning the gap. CDR3 in amino acids: CAWSVMGLNTGELFF. In DNA form, the CDR3 reads TGTGCCTGGAGTGTAATGGGACTCAACACCGGGGAGCTGTTTTTT.

The rearrangement uses TRBV6-5 and TRBJ1-1; D unresolved. Germline CDR1 MNHEY, CDR2 SVGAGI. V was cut by 5 bases and J by 2 bases, with 12 bases left in between. The CDR3 length is 14 residues. The CDR3 coding sequence is TGTGCCAGCAGTACGGCCAGAGAAAACACTGAAGCTTTCTTT. Residues: CASSTARENTEAFF.

CDR3 region: CASSTPYQPQHF. The CDR3 region has the DNA TGTGCCAGTAGTACCCCGTATCAGCCCCAGCATTTT. This chain uses TRBV19 with TRBJ1-5, with D unresolved. The V gene lost 4 bases and the J gene lost 5 bases, with 6 bases spanning the gap. The CDR3 sequence is 12 residues long. The germline gives CDR1 LNHDA, CDR2 SQIVND (reference sequence).

The chain recombines TRBV7-3 with TRBJ2-1; possibly TRBD1 or TRBD2 for D (6 bases each). Trimming stripped 2 bases from V and 0 bases from J, with 8 bases between. The CDR3 has 15 residues. Germline lookup yields CDR1 SGHTA and CDR2 FQGTGA. The CDR3 coding sequence is TGTGCCAGCAGCTTAGAGGGGGGCTCCTACAATGAGCAGTTCTTC. This gives the protein CASSLEGGSYNEQFF.

This chain connects TRBV5-4 to TRBJ1-1, with D hard to call. This CDR3 spans 14 amino acids. The V end lost 1 base, the J end lost 1 base, and 8 bases lay between the germline ends. CDR1 and CDR2 (germline): SGHNT, YYREEE (reference sequence). The CDR3 DNA follows: TGTGCCAGCAGCTTGTTCACGGGGAACACTGAAGCTTTCTTT. It specifies CASSLFTGNTEAFF.

The V gene is TRBV7-3, the J gene TRBJ1-5; 9 bases line up with TRBD1. With V trimmed by 3 bases and J by 5 bases, 8 bases remained unmatched. The CDR3 sequence is 16 residues long. Germline CDR1 and CDR2: SGHTA and FQGTGA. The CDR3 DNA reads TGTGCCAGCAGCTTGTTTCGGGACAGGGACGATCAGCCCCAGCATTTT. This translates into CASSLFRDRDDQPQHF.

V is TRBV11-3 and J is TRBJ2-2; maybe TRBD1 (6 bases). Germline CDR1 and CDR2: SGHNT and YENEEA. Trimming stripped 5 bases from V and 2 bases from J, with 12 bases between. There are 15 residues in the CDR3. As DNA, the CDR3 is TGTGCCAGCAGCCGGGACACCCCAAACACCGGGGAGCTGTTTTTT. This encodes CASSRDTPNTGELFF.

This rearrangement joins TRBV19 to TRBJ1-2; a weak D match, TRBD1 (5 bases). V was pared by 9 bases and J by 3 bases, with 14 bases between. Germline assignment: CDR1 LNHDA and CDR2 SQIVND (reference sequence). The CDR3 totals 13 residues. CDR3 residues: CASMNRTDYGYTF. In DNA, the CDR3 is TGTGCCAGCATGAACAGGACGGACTATGGCTACACCTTC.

DNA of the CDR3: TGTGCCAGCAGCTGGGGAGGTGGAGGGACAGATACGCAGTATTTT. Encoded protein: CASSWGGGGTDTQYF. The rearrangement links TRBV5-6 to TRBJ2-3; perhaps TRBD2 as D (6 bases). This CDR3 has 15 residues. Germline CDR1 reads SGHDT; CDR2 reads YYEEEE. V was pared by 3 bases and J by 3 bases, with 14 bases between.

The chain recombines TRBV7-2 with TRBJ1-1; D is unclear. This CDR3 has 14 amino acids. The germline CDR1 and CDR2 sequences are SGHTA and FQGNSA. Trimming shortened V by 2 bases and J by 4 bases, and 11 bases separated the two germline ends. The chain's CDR3 is CASSLKGSGTEAFF. The CDR3 coding sequence is TGTGCCAGCAGCTTAAAGGGTTCGGGCACTGAAGCTTTCTTT.

The chain uses TRBV12-5 and TRBJ1-3; 7 bases map to TRBD1. From germline, CDR1 is LGHNT and CDR2 FRNRAP. The V segment lost 6 bases and the J segment 4 bases; nucleotides outside the gene matches: 6. The CDR3 extends over 14 amino acids. CDR3 sequence (DNA): TGTGCTAGTGGCATGACAGGGATGGGAAACACCATATATTTT. This codes for CASGMTGMGNTIYF.

The chain is built from TRBV6-5 and TRBJ2-7, with unresolved D. The CDR3 sequence is 14 residues long. V lost 5 bases to trimming and J lost 9 bases, with 20 bases between them. CDR1 and CDR2 from the germline V gene are MNHEY and SVGAGI. In DNA form, the CDR3 reads TGTGCCAGCAGTCCCTCTTCGACCCGAATTGTGCAGTACTTC. It specifies CASSPSSTRIVQYF.